Below, 11 T cell receptor beta chains from the same sample are listed, as sequenced in a study of radiation and T cells in renal cell carcinoma. Profiled with immunoSEQ multiplex PCR; TCRdb holds only in-frame clones, not every one. The sample records approximately 150,000 clones, around 89% being singletons. Time point of the sample: baseline pretreatment blood. Treatment described: 15 Gy SBRT to primary tumor, nephrectomy 4 weeks later. Source: blood, taken from a patient whose treatment included radiotherapy and nephrectomy. The receptors come from a woman between 70 and 85 years old with renal cell carcinoma.

CDR3 loop: CASSNPGANVLTF. CDR3 nucleotide sequence: TGTGCCAGCAGCAACCCTGGGGCCAACGTCCTGACTTTC. This chain connects TRBV21-1 to TRBJ2-6. TRBV21-1 is annotated as a pseudogene. The CDR3 is 13 residues long.

This clone was observed a single time. The chain carries TRBV5-5 and TRBJ2-4; perhaps TRBD1 as D (5 bases). CDR1 and CDR2 (germline): SGHKS, YYEKEE (reference sequence). The CDR3 contains 13 residues. V lost 4 bases to trimming and J lost 9 bases, with 14 bases between them. The CDR3 DNA sequence: TGTGCCAGCAGCCCCCCAGGGCAGGGCATTCAGTACTTC. Protein: CASSPPGQGIQYF.

The gene calls are TRBV7-2 and TRBJ2-4, with TRBD2 identical over 7 bases. The CDR3 is 14 amino acids. The V and J ends lost 3 bases and 4 bases, in that order; junction bases with no gene match: 3. Germline lookup yields CDR1 SGHTA and CDR2 FQGNSA. In DNA, the CDR3 is TGTGCCAGCAGCTTCGGCGGGGGTAAAAACATTCAGTACTTC. It codes for CASSFGGGKNIQYF. Full variable domain (remainder filled in from reference TRBV7-2 and TRBJ2-4): GAGVSQSPSNKVTEKGKDVELRCDPISGHTALYWYRQSLGQGLEFLIYFQGNSAPDKSGLPSDRFSAERTGGSVSTLTIQRTQQEDSAVYLCASSFGGGKNIQYFGAGTRLSVL.

This chain connects TRBV7-9 to TRBJ2-2; D is unresolved. The CDR3 is made up of 13 amino acids. CDR1 SEHNR and CDR2 FQNEAQ come from the germline V gene (reference sequence). V lost 5 bases, J lost 11 bases, and 15 bases lay in between. Here the CDR3 reads CASSHVRSRELFF. The CDR3 region has the DNA TGTGCCAGCAGCCATGTAAGGTCGAGAGAGCTGTTTTTT. Drawing the rest from reference TRBV7-9 and TRBJ2-2, the complete variable domain is DTGVSQNPRHKITKRGQNVTFRCDPISEHNRLYWYRQTLGQGPEFLTYFQNEAQLEKSRLLSDRFSAERPKGSFSTLEIQRTEQGDSAMYLCASSHVRSRELFFGEGSRLTVL.

This clone was detected only once. The V gene is TRBV4-2, the J gene TRBJ1-5; D uncertain. In germline, CDR1 is LGHNA, CDR2 YNFKEQ. This CDR3 has 16 residues. Trimming pared 0 bases from V and 7 bases from J, leaving 16 bases between. CDR3 residues: CASSQEVGRLGQPQHF. The CDR3 coding sequence is TGTGCCAGCAGCCAAGAGGTAGGGAGGTTAGGGCAGCCCCAGCATTTT.

The chain couples TRBV5-1 to TRBJ2-5; D ambiguous. Germline lookup yields CDR1 SGHRS and CDR2 YFSETQ. V was shortened by 0 bases and J by 5 bases, with 8 bases between the two germline ends. The length of the CDR3 is 13 residues. CDR3 loop: CASSLEIGETQYF. As DNA, the CDR3 is TGCGCCAGCAGCTTGGAAATAGGGGAGACCCAGTACTTC.

CDR3 protein: CASSPGGKRAKNIQYF. The CDR3 DNA is TGTGCCAGCAGTCCCGGGGGGAAGAGAGCCAAAAACATTCAGTACTTC. The rearrangement links TRBV28 to TRBJ2-4, with 7 bases lining up with TRBD2. Germline V CDR1 and CDR2: MDHEN, SYDVKM. This CDR3 comprises 16 residues. Losses at the gene ends were 5 bases for V and 0 bases for J; bases not matched to a gene: 7.

The rearrangement joins TRBV2 to TRBJ2-3; 7 bases align to TRBD1. Per the germline V gene, CDR1 is SNHLY and CDR2 is FYNNEI. The CDR3 is 12 amino acids. V lost 6 bases to trimming and J lost 8 bases; unmatched junction nucleotides: 5. CDR3 coding DNA: TGTGCCAGCAGCCAGACAGGGAGTACGCAGTATTTT. Residues: CASSQTGSTQYF.

V usage is TRBV9 and J usage is TRBJ1-4, with 9 bases that match TRBD1. Germline CDR1 SGDLS, CDR2 YYNGEE. V lost 3 bases, J lost 8 bases, and 5 bases stayed unmatched. CDR3 length: 14 residues. The CDR3 loop is CASSAGQGGEKLFF. The CDR3 DNA is TGTGCCAGCAGCGCGGGACAGGGAGGGGAAAAACTGTTTTTT.

The V gene is TRBV4-3, the J gene TRBJ2-2; 11 bases align to TRBD2. J gave up 1 base and V 2 bases, and 3 bases lay outside the gene matches. Germline assignment: CDR1 LGHNA and CDR2 YSLEER. The CDR3 is 17 residues long. As DNA, the CDR3 is TGCGCCAGCAGCCAAAAAACTAGCGGGGGGAACACCGGGGAGCTGTTTTTT. It encodes CASSQKTSGGNTGELFF.

This rearrangement joins TRBV28 to TRBJ1-4, with 7 bases lining up with TRBD1. Germline V CDR1 and CDR2: MDHEN, SYDVKM. Trimming took 7 bases from V and 0 from J; bases not matched to a gene: 11. This CDR3 contains 17 residues. The CDR3 DNA sequence: TGTGCCAGCACCCCTTCCGGACAGGCATCAACTAATGAAAAACTGTTTTTT. Its translation is CASTPSGQASTNEKLFF.